A single sample gave rise to the 30 T cell receptor beta chains below, sequenced in a study of CD8+CD57+ T cells in acquired aplastic anemia. In patients chosen for sequencing, flow cytometry had shown CD8+CD57+ cell expansion. Genomic DNA acted as the template from which TCR beta VDJ combination and CDR3 sequence profiling were carried out. TCRdb passed the reads through MiXCR, listing each CDR3 protein once. The table records fewer than 250,000 distinct CDR3 sequences, roughly half of them present only once. The sequenced material came from sorted CD4+, CD8+, or CD8+CD57+ T cells (not recorded which) from PBMCs. These receptors all come from a human donor with aplastic anemia.

The DNA of the CDR3 is TGTGCCAGCAGCGCGGAAGTTGGGGGGCTAAAGCAGTACTTC. This codes for CASSAEVGGLKQYF. The V gene is TRBV2, the J gene TRBJ2-7, with D tentatively TRBD1 or TRBD2 (6 bases each). This CDR3 is 14 amino acids long. CDR1 is SNHLY and CDR2 is FYNNEI in the germline V gene. V was cut by 6 bases and J by 8 bases, with 20 bases left in between.

This clonotype was seen once. The CDR3 sequence: CASSRDRDRYEQYF. DNA of the CDR3: TGTGCCAGCAGCCGGGACAGGGATCGGTACGAGCAGTACTTC. V gene TRBV7-9 combines with J gene TRBJ2-7; 9 bases line up with TRBD1. J was trimmed by 4 bases and V by 5 bases; bases with no gene match: 6. The CDR3 has 14 amino acids. In germline, CDR1 is SEHNR, CDR2 FQNEAQ (reference sequence).

This clonotype was seen ten or more times. The CDR3 here is CASSVTREVRYGYTF. CDR3 nucleotides: TGTGCCAGCAGCGTAACCCGTGAGGTGAGGTATGGCTACACCTTC. The chain joins TRBV9 to TRBJ1-2; D gene uncertain. V was clipped by 1 base and J by 5 bases, with 15 bases between them. Germline V CDR1 and CDR2: SGDLS, YYNGEE. The CDR3 consists of 15 residues.

V is TRBV3-1 and J is TRBJ2-6; TRBD1 agrees at 9 bases. V gave up 4 bases and J gave up 11 bases; unmatched junction bases: 6. Germline lookup yields CDR1 LGHDT and CDR2 YNNKEL (reference sequence). The CDR3 is 14 amino acids. CDR3 nucleotides: TGTGCCAGCAGCCCCCGACAGGGGGTCGACGTCCTGACTTTC. Its translation is CASSPRQGVDVLTF.

The CDR3 DNA follows: TGTGCCATCAGTGGTTCGGTGGAGGTCAACACTGAAGCTTTCTTT. Protein sequence: CAISGSVEVNTEAFF. The chain carries TRBV10-3 and TRBJ1-1; D gene ambiguous. The CDR3 length is 15 residues. CDR1 and CDR2 from the germline V gene are ENHRY and SYGVKD. Trimming removed 4 bases from V and 2 bases from J, with 14 bases in between.

V gene TRBV20-1 combines with J gene TRBJ2-4, with 7 bases lining up with TRBD2. V lost 4 bases to trimming and J lost 0 bases; unmatched junction nucleotides: 3. The CDR3 covers 14 residues. Germline CDR1 and CDR2: DFQATT and SNEGSKA (reference sequence). The DNA of the CDR3 is TGCAGTGCTAAGAGCGGGATAGCCAAAAACATTCAGTACTTC. Protein product: CSAKSGIAKNIQYF.

This clonotype was seen only once. This chain connects TRBV25-1 to TRBJ2-1; 8 positions match TRBD2. The CDR3 has 15 amino acids. With V trimmed by 5 bases and J by 5 bases, 8 bases remained unmatched. Germline V lookup: CDR1 MGHDK, CDR2 SYGVNS. The CDR3 DNA follows: TGTGCCAGCAGTTCCGTGCGGGGGGACAACAATGAGCAGTTCTTC. Encoded protein: CASSSVRGDNNEQFF. Full variable domain (rest looked up from reference TRBV25-1 and TRBJ2-1): EADIYQTPRYLVIGTGKKITLECSQTMGHDKMYWYQQDPGMELHLIHYSYGVNSTEKGDLSSESTVSRIRTEHFPLTLESARPSHTSQYLCASSSVRGDNNEQFFGPGTRLTVL.

The CDR3 region is CASSAREQGIDEQYF. The CDR3 nucleotides read TGTGCCAGCAGTGCTAGAGAACAGGGGATCGACGAGCAGTACTTC. The genes are TRBV2 and TRBJ2-7, with 7 positions matching TRBD1. This CDR3 is built from 15 residues. The J segment lost 5 bases and the V segment lost 4 bases, leaving 11 bases of the junction unmatched. Germline CDR1 is SNHLY and CDR2 is FYNNEI.

Note on this clonotype: A read error may explain this, as a much larger clone is one base away. The J gene is TRBJ2-7, the V gene TRBV7-9; 7 nucleotides agree with TRBD2. Germline trimming cut 6 bases from V and 2 bases from J; bases unmatched to any gene: 10. Germline CDR1 and CDR2: SEHNR and FQNEAQ (reference sequence). The CDR3 is 15 residues long. The CDR3 coding sequence is TGTGCCAGCAGTACCCCGGGACTACTCACCTACGAGCAGTACTTC. This encodes CASSTPGLLTYEQYF.

This clonotype was recorded many times. This rearrangement joins TRBV13 to TRBJ2-5; D is undetermined. This CDR3 has 14 amino acids. The V end lost 5 bases, the J end lost 2 bases, and 12 bases lay between the germline ends. Germline CDR1 and CDR2: PRHDT and FYEKMQ (reference sequence). The chain's CDR3 is CASSPGRLQETQYF. CDR3 nucleotides: TGTGCCAGCAGCCCCGGACGTCTACAAGAGACCCAGTACTTC.

The V gene is TRBV18, the J gene TRBJ2-1; TRBD1 agrees at 7 bases. The CDR3 contains 15 residues. Germline V gene lookup returns CDR1 KGHSH and CDR2 LQKENI. Trimming took 4 bases from V and 5 from J; bases not matched to a gene: 8. DNA for the CDR3: TGTGCCAGCTCACACGACAGGGTTGGGCACAATGAGCAGTTCTTC. It is translated as CASSHDRVGHNEQFF.

The chain has TRBV7-4 and TRBJ1-3; D possibly corresponds to TRBD1 (5 bases). The germline gives CDR1 SGHVT, CDR2 SQSDAQ. Trimming left V 5 bases short and J 4 bases short, with 18 bases between. CDR3 length equals 16 residues. CDR3 sequence reads: CASSPWAGKVGNTIYF. Here the CDR3 DNA reads TGTGCCAGCAGCCCCTGGGCAGGGAAAGTAGGAAACACCATATATTTT.

The V and J genes are TRBV20-1 and TRBJ2-7, with TRBD2 matching over 14 bases. TRBJ2-1 explains the end of the DNA better; the J call may be wrong. CDR1 and CDR2 (germline): DFQATT, SNEGSKA (reference sequence). This CDR3 is 14 amino acids long. CDR3 residues: CSATGLAGGNEQFF. CDR3 DNA: TGCAGTGCTACTGGACTAGCGGGAGGCAATGAGCAGTTCTTC.

On this clonotype itself: Possible read error: a much larger clone is one base away. The conserved closing phenylalanine or tryptophan is absent in this CDR3, likely reflecting a read error. This sequence joins TRBV6-5 and TRBJ2-7; unclear D gene. V gave up 0 bases and J gave up 3 bases, with 9 bases separating them. The CDR3 has 14 residues. In germline, CDR1 is MNHEY, CDR2 SVGAGI. The CDR3 bases are TGTGCCAGCAGTTACTCGATTCGGTTCTACGAGCAGTACTCC. Translation: CASSYSIRFYEQYS.

Many counts were recorded for this clonotype. The chain combines TRBV6-6 with TRBJ2-1, with D possibly being TRBD2 (5 bases). The germline gives CDR1 MNHNY, CDR2 SVGAGI (reference sequence). The CDR3 has 14 amino acids. Deletions cut 5 bases from V and 7 bases from J, with 15 bases between. CDR3 in amino acids: CASSQNTEGNEQFF. CDR3 DNA: TGTGCCAGCAGTCAAAATACTGAGGGTAATGAGCAGTTCTTC.

The chain is built from TRBV4-1 and TRBJ1-1; no firm D call. CDR1 and CDR2 from the germline V gene are MGHRA and YSYEKL. The CDR3 consists of 13 residues. Between the trimmed V and J ends, which lost 6 bases and 0 bases, there was a span of 8 bases. The CDR3 DNA follows: TGCGCCAGCAGTGTCGAGCTGAACACTGAAGCTTTCTTT. This translates into CASSVELNTEAFF.

The rearrangement links TRBV20-1 to TRBJ2-7; 7 nucleotides agree with TRBD2. Germline CDR1 reads DFQATT; CDR2 reads SNEGSKA (reference sequence). There are 12 residues in the CDR3. The ends lost 3 bases at V and 5 bases at J; junction bases unmatched: 4. CDR3 amino acids: CSASGGMNEQYF. The CDR3 DNA sequence: TGCAGTGCTAGCGGGGGGATGAACGAGCAGTACTTC.

The sample holds one count of this clonotype. An end of the junction differs from the germline gene, which may be a read error. This chain links TRBV7-9 with TRBJ1-2; D gene uncertain. Germline-derived CDR1 and CDR2 are SEHNR and FQNEAQ (reference sequence). The CDR3 runs 13 residues. Written as DNA, the CDR3 is TGTGCCGGCAGCTCCCGACTGAACTATGGCTACACCTTC. Protein: CAGSSRLNYGYTF.

The chain employs TRBV7-4 and TRBJ1-4; TRBD1 is a possible D gene (5 bases). Germline V gene data show CDR1 as SGHVT and CDR2 as SQSDAQ. The ends were cut back, 5 bases at V and 4 bases at J, with 17 bases in the middle. This CDR3 has 16 amino acids. CDR3 residues: CASSAGPTDLNEKLFF. The CDR3 DNA is TGTGCCAGCAGCGCAGGGCCGACAGACCTTAATGAAAAACTGTTTTTT.

The rearrangement joins TRBV30 to TRBJ2-2; D is tentatively TRBD1 or TRBD2 (5 bases each). Trimming took off 2 bases at V and 5 bases at J, with 21 bases between the two ends. The CDR3 totals 17 residues. Germline V gives CDR1 GTSNPN, CDR2 SVGIG (reference sequence). Written as DNA, the CDR3 is TGTGCCTGGAGTACCCGAGGGGTTGTGGGTGGAACCGGGGAGCTGTTTTTT. This translates into CAWSTRGVVGGTGELFF.

At least ten counts were recorded for this clonotype. CDR3 nucleotide sequence: TGTGCCAGCAGCGCCCCAGGGTCGGGCAATCAGCCCCAGCATTTT. It codes for CASSAPGSGNQPQHF. The rearrangement links TRBV9 to TRBJ1-5, with D possibly matching TRBD1 (5 bases). Germline CDR1 is SGDLS and CDR2 is YYNGEE. The CDR3 consists of 15 residues. V was trimmed by 3 bases and J by 2 bases, leaving 12 bases between them.

This clonotype was detected many times. J is TRBJ1-1 and V is TRBV7-6; D may be TRBD1 (6 bases). V was clipped by 3 bases and J by 2 bases, with 16 bases between them. The CDR3 has 16 amino acids. Looked up from germline, CDR1 is SGHVS and CDR2 is FNYEAQ. The DNA for the CDR3 is TGTGCCAGCAGCTTGGCAGCTACGGGGGCTAACACTGAAGCTTTCTTT. It is translated as CASSLAATGANTEAFF.

This clonotype showed up many times. V is TRBV25-1 and J is TRBJ2-3; 11 nucleotides match TRBD2. This CDR3 spans 19 amino acids. Germline loops: CDR1 MGHDK, CDR2 SYGVNS. Losses at the gene ends were 1 base for V and 2 bases for J; bases not matched to a gene: 11. Written as DNA, the CDR3 is TGTGCCAGCAGTGAATGGCTGATAGCGGGGGGGCGGGACACAGATACGCAGTATTTT. Its protein is CASSEWLIAGGRDTDTQYF.

In this sample, this clonotype turned up many times. V is TRBV9 and J is TRBJ1-3; weak D call: TRBD1 (5 bases). The germline V gene encodes CDR1 SGDLS and CDR2 YYNGEE. V was trimmed by 2 bases and J by 2 bases, leaving 20 bases between them. The CDR3 extends over 18 amino acids. For the CDR3, the DNA is TGTGCCAGCAGCGTTTTTGGTGACCCGGGGCTGACTGGAAACACCATATATTTT. This encodes CASSVFGDPGLTGNTIYF.

This clonotype has just a few counts. The chain has TRBV30 and TRBJ1-2, with unresolved D. Trimming removed 2 bases at V and 4 bases at J, with 8 bases between. This CDR3 has 12 residues. Germline V gene data show CDR1 as GTSNPN and CDR2 as SVGIG (reference sequence). Here the CDR3 reads CAWSSPLYGYTF. The CDR3 nucleotides read TGTGCCTGGAGTTCCCCCCTCTATGGCTACACCTTC.

The V and J genes are TRBV7-2 and TRBJ2-5; a possible D gene is TRBD2 (6 bases). This CDR3 is 14 amino acids long. Germline assignment: CDR1 SGHTA and CDR2 FQGNSA. Trimming took off 4 bases at V and 5 bases at J, with 14 bases between the two ends. CDR3 sequence: CASSSVGSMETQYF. The CDR3 nucleotides are TGTGCCAGCAGCTCAGTCGGGAGCATGGAGACCCAGTACTTC.

This chain connects TRBV19 to TRBJ1-5; a weak D match, TRBD1 (5 bases). The CDR3 extends over 13 amino acids. Germline-derived CDR1 and CDR2 are LNHDA and SQIVND (reference sequence). Trimming cost V 2 bases and J 9 bases, with 11 bases left between them. The CDR3 DNA sequence: TGTGCCAGTAGTATACAGGGTATTGGGCCCCAGCATTTT. It is translated as CASSIQGIGPQHF.

This clonotype was seen many times. J is TRBJ1-3 and V is TRBV20-1; perhaps TRBD1 as D (6 bases). The germline gives CDR1 DFQATT, CDR2 SNEGSKA (reference sequence). The length of the CDR3 is 17 residues. V lost 0 bases, J lost 0 bases, and 15 bases lay in between. CDR3: CSARDFRDISSGNTIYF. In nucleotides, the CDR3 is TGCAGTGCTAGAGATTTTCGGGACATAAGCTCTGGAAACACCATATATTTT.

In DNA, the CDR3 is TGTGCCAGTAGCAGACTAGCGGGAGGGCGGGCAGATACGCAGTATTTT. This encodes CASSRLAGGRADTQYF. V gene TRBV19 combines with J gene TRBJ2-3, with 14 positions matching TRBD2. V shed 6 bases, J shed 4 bases, and the junction held 6 bases outside the gene matches. Germline V gives CDR1 LNHDA, CDR2 SQIVND (reference sequence). The CDR3 totals 16 residues.

V usage is TRBV29-1 and J usage is TRBJ2-2; 7 positions match TRBD2. This CDR3 contains 14 residues. The J segment lost 1 base and the V segment lost 4 bases, leaving 3 bases of the junction unmatched. Germline CDR1 SQVTM, CDR2 ANQGSEA. CDR3 amino acids: CSVAASGNTGELFF. The CDR3, as DNA: TGCAGCGTTGCGGCTAGCGGGAACACCGGGGAGCTGTTTTTT.